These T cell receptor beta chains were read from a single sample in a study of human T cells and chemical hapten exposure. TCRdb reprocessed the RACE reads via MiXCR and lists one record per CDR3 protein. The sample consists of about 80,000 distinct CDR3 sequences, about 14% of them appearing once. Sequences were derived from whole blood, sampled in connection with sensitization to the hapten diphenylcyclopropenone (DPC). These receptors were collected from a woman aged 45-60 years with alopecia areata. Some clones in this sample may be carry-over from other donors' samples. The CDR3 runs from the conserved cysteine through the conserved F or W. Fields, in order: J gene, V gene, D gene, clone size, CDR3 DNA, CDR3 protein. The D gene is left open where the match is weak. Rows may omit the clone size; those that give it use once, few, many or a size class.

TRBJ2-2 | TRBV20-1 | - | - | TGCAGTGCCCCTGCGTCAGGAATAAACACCGGGGAGCTGTTTTTT | CSAPASGINTGELFF
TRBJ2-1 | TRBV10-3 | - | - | TGTGCCATCAGTGACCAGCTGGGACACAATGAGCAGTTCTTC | CAISDQLGHNEQFF
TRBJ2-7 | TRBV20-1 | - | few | TGCAGTGCTGGAGCGGACGGGACGCAGGGTGGGGAGCAGTACTTC | CSAGADGTQGGEQYF
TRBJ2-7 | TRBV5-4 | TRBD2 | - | TGTGCCACTGGACTAGCGGGAGTATGGGAGCAGTACTTC | CATGLAGVWEQYF
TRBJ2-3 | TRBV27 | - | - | TGTGCCAGCAGTTTAATTGCACTAAACACAGATACGCAGTATTTT | CASSLIALNTDTQYF
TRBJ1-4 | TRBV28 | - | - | TGTGCCAGCAGTTTGGAACGGGATAATGAAAAACTGTTTTTT | CASSLERDNEKLFF
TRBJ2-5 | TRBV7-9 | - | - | TGTGCCAGCAGCCGCGCGGGGGAGACCCAGTACTTC | CASSRAGETQYF
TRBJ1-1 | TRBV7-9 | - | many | TGTGCCAGCAGCTTCGGGGGTTTGAAGCCTGAAGCTTTCTTT | CASSFGGLKPEAFF
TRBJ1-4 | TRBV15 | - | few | TGTGCCACCAGCAGAGACAGGCTGACTAATGAAAAACTGTTTTTT | CATSRDRLTNEKLFF
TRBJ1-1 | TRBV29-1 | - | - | TGCAGCGTTACCCGAGGAGCGAACACTGAAGCTTTCTTT | CSVTRGANTEAFF
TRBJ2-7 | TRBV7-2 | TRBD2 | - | TGTGCCAGCAGCTGGGAGGGACTAACCTACGAGCAGTACTTC | CASSWEGLTYEQYF
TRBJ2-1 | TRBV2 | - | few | TGTGCCAGCAGAAACTCCAACCCCTCGTTCTTC | CASRNSNPSFF
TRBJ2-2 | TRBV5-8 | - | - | TGTGCCAGCAGCTTGCCCCCTGCCTTCGCGGGGAACACCGGGGAGCTGTTTTTT | CASSLPPAFAGNTGELFF
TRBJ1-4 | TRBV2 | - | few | TGTGCCAGCAGAATAACAGGGATCCTTAATGAAAAACTGTTTTTT | CASRITGILNEKLFF
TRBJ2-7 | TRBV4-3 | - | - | TGCGCCAGCAGCCAGGACCCAATTTTGGGTCGCGAGCAGTACTTC | CASSQDPILGREQYF